One and the same sample provided the 5 T cell receptor beta chains below, sequenced in a study of control samples from healthy donors and cancer patients. Sequencing used immunoSEQ multiplex PCR; TCRdb keeps in-frame clones, though not all of them. The repertoire holds around 51,000 clones, with under 90% as singletons. Input material: blood. These receptors all stem from a man aged 70 or older in good health.

The V and J genes are TRBV28 and TRBJ2-3; maybe TRBD2 (5 bases). The germline V gene encodes CDR1 MDHEN and CDR2 SYDVKM. There are 15 residues in the CDR3. Deletions cut 1 base from V and 0 bases from J, with 8 bases between. In DNA, the CDR3 is TGTGCCAGCAGTTTATCCGGCGGGAGCACAGATACGCAGTATTTT. Protein: CASSLSGGSTDTQYF. The variable domain in full, completed from reference TRBV28 and TRBJ2-3, reads DVKVTQSSRYLVKRTGEKVFLECVQDMDHENMFWYRQDPGLGLRLIYFSYDVKMKEKGDIPEGYSVSREKKERFSLILESASTNQTSMYLCASSLSGGSTDTQYFGPGTRLTVL.

This chain connects TRBV18 to TRBJ2-7; tentatively, D is TRBD1 or TRBD2 (5 bases each). CDR3 size: 14 residues. V lost 5 bases and J lost 4, with 15 bases in between. CDR1 and CDR2 from the germline V gene are KGHSH and LQKENI. For the CDR3, the DNA is TGTGCCAGCTCAGGGGGTGGCATCGGGTACGAGCAGTACTTC. It yields the protein CASSGGGIGYEQYF. Complete variable domain (other parts from reference TRBV18 and TRBJ2-7): NAGVMQNPRHLVRRRGQEARLRCSPMKGHSHVYWYRQLPEEGLKFMVYLQKENIIDESGMPKERFSAEFPKEGPSILRIQQVVRGDSAAYFCASSGGGIGYEQYFGPGTRLTVT.

This chain connects TRBV18 to TRBJ2-2; D is ambiguous. The germline V gene has CDR1 KGHSH and CDR2 LQKENI. V lost 2 bases and J lost 0, with 13 bases in between. The CDR3 extends over 17 amino acids. Here the CDR3 DNA reads TGTGCCAGCTCACCATCCAATGGGTCGCCGAACACCGGGGAGCTGTTTTTT. It is translated as CASSPSNGSPNTGELFF.

V is TRBV4-2 and J is TRBJ2-1, with 8 bases that match TRBD2. After removal of 0 bases from V and 7 bases from J, the junction contained 11 bases not matched to a gene. The CDR3 sequence is 17 residues long. Looked up from germline, CDR1 is LGHNA and CDR2 is YNFKEQ. The CDR3 here is CASSQEPGGPYDNEQFF. The CDR3 DNA is TGTGCCAGCAGCCAAGAACCGGGAGGGCCTTATGATAATGAGCAGTTCTTC.

The rearrangement joins TRBV2 to TRBJ2-6; no reliable D call. The germline V and J ends were trimmed by 4 bases and 0 bases, with 10 bases remaining between them. Germline V gives CDR1 SNHLY, CDR2 FYNNEI. The CDR3 has 16 amino acids. CDR3: CASSVGSGSGANVLTF. CDR3 bases: TGTGCCAGCAGTGTTGGGTCGGGCTCTGGGGCCAACGTCCTGACTTTC. Filled out from reference TRBV2 and TRBJ2-6, the complete variable domain reads EPEVTQTPSHQVTQMGQEVILRCVPISNHLYFYWYRQILGQKVEFLVSFYNNEISEKSEIFDDQFSVERPDGSNFTLKIRSTKLEDSAMYFCASSVGSGSGANVLTFGAGSRLTVL.